The 16 T cell receptor beta chains given below trace back to one sample, sequenced in a study of blood T cell repertoires in COVID-19. Generated by immunoSEQ multiplex PCR, the TCRdb table keeps only in-frame clones and is missing some. The sample gives about 81,000 clones, roughly 91% of which show up once; under 2.5% is in the top ten. Sequencing input: peripheral blood. The receptor set was obtained from a woman aged 50 to 60 in a cohort sampled during active COVID-19.

This chain connects TRBV7-9 to TRBJ1-2; D is possibly TRBD1 (6 bases). The germline CDR1 and CDR2 sequences are SEHNR and FQNEAQ (reference sequence). This CDR3 comprises 15 residues. V shed 5 bases and J shed 4 bases, with 17 bases lying between them. Written as DNA, the CDR3 is TGTGCCAGCAGCCTAAAGGGGGACGGTAGCTATGGCTACACCTTC. This sequence encodes CASSLKGDGSYGYTF.

The rearrangement uses TRBV6-5 and TRBJ1-4; the D is unclear. The V gene lost 6 bases and the J gene lost 0 bases, with 11 bases spanning the gap. This CDR3 contains 15 residues. CDR1 and CDR2 (germline): MNHEY, SVGAGI. The CDR3 DNA sequence: TGTGCCAGCAGGATGACAACTGCAACTAATGAAAAACTGTTTTTT. Its translation is CASRMTTATNEKLFF.

This chain uses TRBV7-9 with TRBJ1-1, with a tentative D call TRBD1 (6 bases). The V end lost 5 bases, the J end lost 4 bases, and 20 bases lay between the germline ends. Germline V CDR1 and CDR2: SEHNR, FQNEAQ (reference sequence). CDR3 length equals 16 residues. The CDR3 region has the DNA TGTGCCAGCAGCCTCACTGGGGGGGCTCAGCGCACTGAAGCTTTCTTT. Translation gives CASSLTGGAQRTEAFF.

V is TRBV18 and J is TRBJ2-7; 11 bases align to TRBD1. The CDR3 sequence is 16 residues long. Per the germline V gene, CDR1 is KGHSH and CDR2 is LQKENI. V lost 0 bases, J lost 2 bases, and 3 bases stayed unmatched. The CDR3 nucleotides are TGTGCCAGCTCACCACCGAAGGGACAGGGGGCCTACGAGCAGTACTTC. This codes for CASSPPKGQGAYEQYF.

This clone was picked up a small number of times. V and J are TRBV28 and TRBJ2-5, with 7 bases aligning to TRBD1. CDR1 is MDHEN, CDR2 SYDVKM, per germline. After removal of 4 bases from V and 4 bases from J, the junction contained 12 bases not matched to a gene. CDR3 length: 16 residues. CDR3 bases: TGTGCCAGCAGTTCCCCCCGACAGGGATCGGGAGAGACCCAGTACTTC. Its translation: CASSSPRQGSGETQYF.

Notes on this clone: The same CDR3 arises from other DNA sequences in this sample as well. The chain couples TRBV6-1 to TRBJ1-2, with 11 bases aligning to TRBD1. The CDR3 consists of 16 residues. Germline trimming cut 2 bases from V and 2 bases from J; bases unmatched to any gene: 4. Germline lookup yields CDR1 MNHNS and CDR2 SASEGT. Here the CDR3 reads CASSERTGGANYGYTF. CDR3 coding DNA: TGTGCCAGCAGTGAACGGACAGGGGGCGCAAACTATGGCTACACCTTC.

The chain joins TRBV5-4 to TRBJ1-6; D remains unclear. This CDR3 comprises 15 residues. The germline V gene has CDR1 SGHNT and CDR2 YYREEE (reference sequence). V lost 5 bases, J lost 4 bases, and 13 bases lay in between. CDR3 loop: CASRSGEDYNSPLHF. The CDR3 DNA sequence: TGTGCCAGCAGGTCCGGAGAGGATTATAATTCACCCCTCCACTTT.

This sequence joins TRBV9 and TRBJ1-2; 7 bases are shared with TRBD1. From germline, CDR1 is SGDLS and CDR2 YYNGEE. This CDR3 region has 14 residues. With 0 bases clipped from V and 2 bases from J, the junction kept 1 base outside the gene matches. The DNA for the CDR3 is TGTGCCAGCAGCGTAGGGGACAGCAACTATGGCTACACCTTC. It yields the protein CASSVGDSNYGYTF.

DNA of the CDR3: TGTGCCACCAGTGAACGAGGGCGGGAGCAGGATGAGCAGTTCTTC. Translating it yields CATSERGREQDEQFF. The chain has TRBV24-1 and TRBJ2-1, with TRBD2 matching 7 bases. This CDR3 comprises 15 residues. Looked up from germline, CDR1 is KGHDR and CDR2 is SFDVKD. With V trimmed by 4 bases and J by 8 bases, 10 bases remained unmatched.

This sequence joins TRBV24-1 and TRBJ2-1; 7 bases align to TRBD2. This CDR3 contains 15 residues. Looked up from germline, CDR1 is KGHDR and CDR2 is SFDVKD. V was pared by 4 bases and J by 5 bases, with 7 bases of the junction left unmatched. The CDR3 bases are TGTGCCACCAGTGAAGCTAGCGGAGGAAACAATGAGCAGTTCTTC. It codes for CATSEASGGNNEQFF.

The genes are TRBV28 and TRBJ1-2; D uncertain. Germline V CDR1 and CDR2: MDHEN, SYDVKM. The CDR3 sequence is 12 residues long. V shed 6 bases and J shed 3 bases, with 8 bases lying between them. The CDR3 DNA follows: TGTGCCAGCAGGGCCCCCCACTATGGCTACACCTTC. This translates into CASRAPHYGYTF.

V usage is TRBV28 and J usage is TRBJ2-7; 11 bases match TRBD1. Trimming cost V 6 bases and J 6 bases; bases outside gene matches: 16. There are 17 residues in the CDR3. The germline gives CDR1 MDHEN, CDR2 SYDVKM. The CDR3 is CASSAGTGGSPFSEQYF. In DNA form, the CDR3 reads TGTGCCAGCAGCGCCGGGACAGGGGGTTCCCCTTTTAGCGAGCAGTACTTC.

The rearrangement links TRBV29-1 to TRBJ2-3; the match to TRBD2 covers 11 bases. The CDR3 runs to 15 residues. Germline V gene data show CDR1 as SQVTM and CDR2 as ANQGSEA. V was pared by 6 bases and J by 4 bases, with 9 bases of the junction left unmatched. CDR3 protein: CSVATSGIGADTQYF. For the CDR3, the DNA is TGCAGCGTCGCGACTAGCGGGATTGGCGCAGATACGCAGTATTTT.

This chain uses TRBV6-1 with TRBJ1-1; D is possibly TRBD1 (6 bases). Germline values: CDR1 MNHNS, CDR2 SASEGT. The CDR3 spans 18 residues. V lost 3 bases to trimming and J lost 6 bases, with 26 bases between them. The CDR3 protein is CASSDLTGMFEPAPEAFF. DNA for the CDR3: TGTGCCAGCAGTGACCTAACAGGGATGTTTGAGCCCGCCCCTGAAGCTTTCTTT.

This clone has just a few counts. The chain is built from TRBV11-2 and TRBJ2-2; D is undetermined. Trimming shortened V by 5 bases and J by 1 base, and 5 bases separated the two germline ends. The germline gives CDR1 SGHAT, CDR2 FQNNGV. This CDR3 region has 13 residues. The CDR3 DNA is TGTGCCAGCAGCCCCGGGAACACCGGGGAGCTGTTTTTT. This gives the protein CASSPGNTGELFF.

The rearrangement links TRBV9 to TRBJ1-2; the match to TRBD1 covers 10 bases. CDR3 length: 15 amino acids. Trimming removed 3 bases from V and 5 bases from J; junction bases left unmatched: 7. Germline CDR1 is SGDLS and CDR2 is YYNGEE. In nucleotides, the CDR3 is TGTGCCAGCAGCGCGGGACAGGGGCCGTCATATGGCTACACCTTC. It is translated as CASSAGQGPSYGYTF.